The sample holds a few counts of the clone carrying this TCR beta chain. Its antigen is still unknown. This CDR3 is 15 amino acids long. In germline, CDR1 is LGHNA, CDR2 YSLEER. Between the trimmed V and J ends, which lost 0 bases and 2 bases, there was a span of 10 bases. The data originate from a study of cytomegalovirus exposure and HLA in healthy donors. The PCR ran on 60 Vbeta and 13 Jbeta primers. The data were produced by immunoSEQ multiplex PCR, yet TCRdb's version contains in-frame clones alone and is incomplete. This sample yields some 110,000 clones, of which around four fifths are seen a single time; over 6.5% belongs to the top ten. The study, taken as a whole, reports: CMV serostatus alone was available as immune exposure information. For most TCR beta V segments, an earlier analysis put the productive rate at about 90% or about 30% of the time.

The source is a woman in her forties in good health and CMV-seropositive. Sequencing was done on a sample of PBMCs. This sequence joins TRBV4-3 and TRBJ1-2; D may be TRBD1 (5 bases). The CDR3 coding sequence is TGCGCCAGCAGCCAAGATCATCCAGGGAACTATGGCTACACCTTC. Protein product: CASSQDHPGNYGYTF.